The 9 T cell receptor beta chains in this list originate from one sample, sequenced in a study of response to subunit inactivated influenza vaccine (dated by TCRdb to 2016 to 2019). The library was prepared using RT-PCR. Sequencing instrument: Illumina HiSeq 2500. TCRdb passed the public sequencing reads through fastp at Q25 and MiXCR, retaining productive beta sequences. Each CDR3 protein gets just one entry, which takes the most common genes and DNA from the rows behind it. This sample comprises around 520,000 distinct CDR3 sequences, 25% of them detected only once. 1.5% to 2% of the sample goes to the ten largest clones. The source material was CD4+ T cells sorted from PBMCs, sampled more than 4 days after vaccination. Receptors originate from a man aged 45-65 years who received an inactivated influenza vaccine. Donor details come from another sample of the same person, matched by shared clones.

This clonotype was recorded at least ten times. This rearrangement joins TRBV24-1 to TRBJ1-1; 8 bases are shared with TRBD1. Germline loops: CDR1 KGHDR, CDR2 SFDVKD. CDR3 length: 13 amino acids. With 7 bases clipped from V and 1 base from J, the junction kept 1 base outside the gene matches. The CDR3 DNA reads TGTGCCACCAGAGACAGGGGGAACACTGAAGCTTTCTTT. Translation gives CATRDRGNTEAFF.

Only a few counts were recorded for this clonotype. The chain combines TRBV12-3 or TRBV12-4 with TRBJ2-2, with no clear D. Trimming took off 6 bases at V and 2 bases at J, with 13 bases between the two ends. CDR3 length equals 15 residues. The CDR3 nucleotides read TGTGCCAGCAGGGTAGAAGTCTTCAACACCGGGGAGCTGTTTTTT. The encoded protein is CASRVEVFNTGELFF.

The chain joins TRBV19 to TRBJ2-7, with 8 nucleotides matching TRBD1. The CDR3 covers 14 residues. Germline CDR1 and CDR2: LNHDA and SQIVND (reference sequence). Unmatched junction bases numbered 3, after V lost 3 bases and J lost 2 bases. The CDR3 protein is CASSMAQGAYEQYF. The CDR3 nucleotides read TGTGCCAGTAGTATGGCACAGGGGGCCTACGAGCAGTACTTC.

The chain couples TRBV21-1 to TRBJ2-7; the listed D gene, TRBD1, was not tested against the DNA. TRBV21-1 is annotated as a pseudogene. The CDR3 has 15 residues. In DNA form, the CDR3 reads TGTGCCAGCAGCAAAAGGCGGGACAGGGTTAGCGAGCAGTACTTC. It yields the protein CASSKRRDRVSEQYF.

This clonotype was seen a few times. V and J are TRBV10-2 and TRBJ2-3; no firm D call. Germline lookup yields CDR1 WSHSY and CDR2 SAAADI. The CDR3 totals 13 residues. Trimming stripped 2 bases from V and 4 bases from J, with 7 bases between. Here the CDR3 reads CASSEGRADTQYF. In DNA, the CDR3 is TGCGCCAGCAGTGAGGGACGGGCAGATACGCAGTATTTT.

In this sample, this clonotype turned up a few times. The chain uses TRBV29-1 and TRBJ2-1, with a possible D match to TRBD2 (6 bases). The V end was cut by 6 bases, the J end by 6 bases, with 21 bases between. Germline CDR1 SQVTM, CDR2 ANQGSEA. The CDR3 extends over 15 amino acids. CDR3 bases: TGCAGCGTGGGCCCCGGGACTCTCTTGGGCAATGAGCAGTTCTTC. It yields the protein CSVGPGTLLGNEQFF.

The V and J genes are TRBV24-1 and TRBJ2-7; 12 positions match TRBD1. CDR1 and CDR2 (germline): KGHDR, SFDVKD. This CDR3 is 15 amino acids long. Unmatched junction bases numbered 8, after V lost 3 bases and J lost 9 bases. The CDR3 region has the DNA TGTGCCACCAGTGATGTGGGACAGGGGGCGTTGCGGCAGTACTTC. It encodes CATSDVGQGALRQYF.

This clonotype was found a few times. The V gene is TRBV7-8, the J gene TRBJ2-5; the D call may be TRBD1 or TRBD2 (6 bases each). Germline V gene data show CDR1 as SGHVS and CDR2 as FQNEAQ. With 6 bases removed from V and 2 bases from J, the gap between germline ends came to 13 bases. The CDR3 runs to 14 residues. The CDR3 loop is CASSAGHVQETQYF. DNA for the CDR3: TGTGCCAGCAGTGCGGGACACGTTCAAGAGACCCAGTACTTC.

The rearrangement uses TRBV5-1 and TRBJ2-2; D perhaps matches TRBD1 (6 bases). The V end lost 0 bases, the J end lost 0 bases, and 9 bases lay between the germline ends. From germline, CDR1 is SGHRS and CDR2 YFSETQ. There are 16 residues in the CDR3. CDR3 bases: TGCGCCAGCAGCTTGGAGGGACACCCGAACACCGGGGAGCTGTTTTTT. Amino acids: CASSLEGHPNTGELFF.